This entry concerns a single TCR beta chain. Its specificity is not known. The PCR employed 60 Vbeta primers together with 13 Jbeta primers. TCRdb's copy holds only in-frame clones and misses some; the assay was immunoSEQ multiplex PCR. Of some 250,000 clones listed, 80% to 85% are singletons. The germline CDR1 and CDR2 sequences are LNHDA and SQIVND (reference sequence). The V segment lost 1 base and the J segment 4 bases; nucleotides outside the gene matches: 5. This CDR3 is 17 amino acids long. The data were obtained in a study of cytomegalovirus exposure and HLA in healthy donors. Findings and limits, study-wide: Cytomegalovirus-associated status was assigned to 150 or so TCR beta chains. Confirmation in vitro established that three CMV-associated chains were specific for CMV antigens. The sole available immune exposure information was CMV serostatus.

The sequenced sample was PBMCs. The sequence came from a woman aged 55-69 years in good health and CMV-seropositive. The V gene is TRBV19, the J gene TRBJ2-1; 12 bases are a match to TRBD2. The CDR3 loop is CASSIVPTSGRYNEQFF. The CDR3 DNA reads as TGTGCCAGTAGTATAGTCCCCACTAGCGGGAGGTACAATGAGCAGTTCTTC.